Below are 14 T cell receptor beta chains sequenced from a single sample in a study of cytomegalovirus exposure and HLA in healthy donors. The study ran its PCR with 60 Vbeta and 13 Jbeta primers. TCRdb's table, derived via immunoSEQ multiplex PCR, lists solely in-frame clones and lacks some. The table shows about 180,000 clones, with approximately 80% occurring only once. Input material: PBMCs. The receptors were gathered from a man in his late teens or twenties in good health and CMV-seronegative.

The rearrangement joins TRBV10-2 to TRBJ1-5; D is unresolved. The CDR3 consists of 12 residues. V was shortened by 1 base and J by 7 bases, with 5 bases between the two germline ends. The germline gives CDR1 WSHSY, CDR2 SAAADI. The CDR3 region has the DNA TGCGCCAGCAGTGAGTGGGCGCAGCCCCAGCATTTT. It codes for CASSEWAQPQHF.

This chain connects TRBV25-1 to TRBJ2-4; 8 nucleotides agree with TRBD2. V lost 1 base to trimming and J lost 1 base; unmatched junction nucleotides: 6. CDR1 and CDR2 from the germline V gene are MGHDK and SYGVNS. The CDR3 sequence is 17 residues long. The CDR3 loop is CASSEWNGRAAKNIQYF. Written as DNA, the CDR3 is TGTGCCAGCAGTGAATGGAACGGGAGGGCCGCCAAAAACATTCAGTACTTC.

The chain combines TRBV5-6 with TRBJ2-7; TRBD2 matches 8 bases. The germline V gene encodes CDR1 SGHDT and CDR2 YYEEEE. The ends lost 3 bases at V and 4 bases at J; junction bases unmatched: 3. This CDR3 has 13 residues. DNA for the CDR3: TGTGCCAGCAGCTCGGGGGGGCTGTACGAGCAGTACTTC. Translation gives CASSSGGLYEQYF.

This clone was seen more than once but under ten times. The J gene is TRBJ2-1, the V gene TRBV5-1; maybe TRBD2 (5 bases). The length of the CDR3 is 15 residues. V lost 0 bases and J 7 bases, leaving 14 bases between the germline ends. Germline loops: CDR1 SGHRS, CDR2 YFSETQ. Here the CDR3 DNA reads TGCGCCAGCAGCTTGGCGGGAAAAAATAGTAATGAGCAGTTCTTC. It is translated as CASSLAGKNSNEQFF.

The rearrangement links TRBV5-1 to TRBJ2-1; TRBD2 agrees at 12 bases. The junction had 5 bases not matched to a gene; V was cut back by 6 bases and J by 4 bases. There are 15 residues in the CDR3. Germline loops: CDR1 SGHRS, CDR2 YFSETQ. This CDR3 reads CASTPLAGGYNEQFF. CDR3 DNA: TGCGCCAGCACCCCACTAGCGGGGGGTTACAATGAGCAGTTCTTC.

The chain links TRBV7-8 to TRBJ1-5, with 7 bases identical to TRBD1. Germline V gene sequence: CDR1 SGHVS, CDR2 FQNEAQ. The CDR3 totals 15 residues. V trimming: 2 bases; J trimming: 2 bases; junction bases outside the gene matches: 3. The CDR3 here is CASSLWQGGNQPQHF. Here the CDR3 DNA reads TGTGCCAGCAGCTTATGGCAGGGGGGCAATCAGCCCCAGCATTTT.

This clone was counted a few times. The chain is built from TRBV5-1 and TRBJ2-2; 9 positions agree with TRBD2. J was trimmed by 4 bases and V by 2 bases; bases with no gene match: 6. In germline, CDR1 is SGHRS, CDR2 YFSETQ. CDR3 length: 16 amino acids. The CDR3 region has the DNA TGCGCCAGCAGCTTTAGCGGGAGTTTTGTCACCGGGGAGCTGTTTTTT. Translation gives CASSFSGSFVTGELFF.

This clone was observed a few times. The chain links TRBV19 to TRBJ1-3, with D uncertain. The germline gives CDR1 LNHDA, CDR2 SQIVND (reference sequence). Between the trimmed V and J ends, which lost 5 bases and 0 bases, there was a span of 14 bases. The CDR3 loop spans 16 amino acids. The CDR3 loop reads CASSAPRQDSGNTIYF. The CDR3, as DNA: TGTGCCAGTAGTGCCCCGCGTCAAGACTCTGGAAACACCATATATTTT.

DNA for the CDR3: TGTGCCAGCAGTTTAGCGGGCCGCTCCTACGAGCAGTACTTC. Protein sequence: CASSLAGRSYEQYF. The rearrangement links TRBV28 to TRBJ2-7; possible D gene TRBD2, 5 bases. This CDR3 is 14 amino acids long. Germline CDR1 MDHEN, CDR2 SYDVKM. Trimming left V 2 bases short and J 0 bases short, with 8 bases between.

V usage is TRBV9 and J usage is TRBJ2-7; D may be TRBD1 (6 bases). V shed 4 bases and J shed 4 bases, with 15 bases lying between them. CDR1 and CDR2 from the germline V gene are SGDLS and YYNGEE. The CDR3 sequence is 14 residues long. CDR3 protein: CASSMTGTSYEQYF. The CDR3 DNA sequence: TGTGCCAGCAGCATGACAGGTACCTCTTACGAGCAGTACTTC.

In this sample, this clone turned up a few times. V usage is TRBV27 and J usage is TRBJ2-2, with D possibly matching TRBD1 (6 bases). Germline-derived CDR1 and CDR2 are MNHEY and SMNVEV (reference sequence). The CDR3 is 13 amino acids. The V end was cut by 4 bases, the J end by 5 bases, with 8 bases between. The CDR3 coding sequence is TGTGCCAGCAGTTCCAGGGGAACCGGGGAGCTGTTTTTT. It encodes CASSSRGTGELFF.

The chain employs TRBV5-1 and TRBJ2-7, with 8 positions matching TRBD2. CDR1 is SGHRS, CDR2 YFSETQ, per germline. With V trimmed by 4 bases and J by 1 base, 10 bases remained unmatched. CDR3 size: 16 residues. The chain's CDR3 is CASSREGRGGSYEQYF. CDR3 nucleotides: TGCGCCAGCAGCCGGGAGGGACGCGGGGGATCCTACGAGCAGTACTTC.

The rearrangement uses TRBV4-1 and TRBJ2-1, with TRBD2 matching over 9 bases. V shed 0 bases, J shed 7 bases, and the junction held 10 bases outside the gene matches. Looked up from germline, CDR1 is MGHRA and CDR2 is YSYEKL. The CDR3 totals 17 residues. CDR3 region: CASSQDAGGLAINEQFF. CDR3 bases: TGCGCCAGCAGCCAAGATGCCGGGGGACTAGCCATAAATGAGCAGTTCTTC.

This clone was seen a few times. Here the CDR3 reads CAWTNGRGPYEQYF. For the CDR3, the DNA is TGTGCCTGGACTAATGGGCGGGGGCCCTACGAGCAGTACTTC. The chain employs TRBV30 and TRBJ2-7, with D possibly TRBD2 on 7 matching bases. Germline V gene data show CDR1 as GTSNPN and CDR2 as SVGIG (reference sequence). There are 14 residues in the CDR3. V was cut by 4 bases and J by 2 bases, with 15 bases left in between.